The 30 T cell receptor beta chains in this list originate from one sample, sequenced in a study of CD4+ T cells in melanoma. Sequencing used immunoSEQ multiplex PCR; TCRdb keeps in-frame clones, though not all of them. This table holds some 150,000 clones, around nine tenths found once. These receptors came from a human donor with melanoma.

A remark on this clone: The sample carries other DNA sequences with the same CDR3. This chain uses TRBV7-2 with TRBJ1-5; no reliable D call. Germline CDR1 reads SGHTA; CDR2 reads FQGNSA. V was cut by 2 bases and J by 2 bases, with 7 bases left in between. The CDR3 extends over 14 amino acids. The CDR3: CASSLRTGNQPQHF. The CDR3 nucleotides read TGTGCCAGCAGCTTACGAACAGGCAATCAGCCCCAGCATTTT.

This chain joins TRBV4-2 and TRBJ1-1; D uncertain. Trimming cost V 0 bases and J 5 bases, with 7 bases left between them. The CDR3 is 13 residues long. Looked up from germline, CDR1 is LGHNA and CDR2 is YNFKEQ. CDR3 DNA sequence: TGTGCCAGCAGCCAAGATTGGGCGACTGAAGCTTTCTTT. Its translation is CASSQDWATEAFF.

The chain combines TRBV5-6 with TRBJ1-1; no reliable D call. The CDR3 has 15 residues. Germline CDR1 is SGHDT and CDR2 is YYEEEE. Deletions cut 1 base from V and 5 bases from J, with 15 bases between. CDR3 amino acids: CASSLFLRVGTEAFF. The CDR3 nucleotides read TGTGCCAGCAGCTTGTTCTTGAGGGTAGGAACTGAAGCTTTCTTT.

The V call is TRBV13, the J call TRBJ1-6; D possibly corresponds to TRBD1 (6 bases). CDR3 length equals 13 residues. V gave up 4 bases and J gave up 7 bases, with 8 bases separating them. Germline V gives CDR1 PRHDT, CDR2 FYEKMQ (reference sequence). CDR3 sequence reads: CASSWDTNSPLHF. DNA of the CDR3: TGTGCCAGCAGCTGGGACACGAATTCACCCCTCCACTTT.

The V gene is TRBV5-6, the J gene TRBJ1-5; a weak D match, TRBD1 (5 bases). Germline V gives CDR1 SGHDT, CDR2 YYEEEE. The CDR3 is made up of 14 amino acids. V lost 4 bases, J lost 1 base, and 9 bases lay in between. For the CDR3, the DNA is TGTGCCAGCAGCCGCAGACAGAGCAATCAGCCCCAGCATTTT. As protein: CASSRRQSNQPQHF.

The chain combines TRBV6-5 with TRBJ2-7; D remains unclear. The V gene's germline CDR1 is MNHEY and CDR2 SVGAGI. Trimming removed 2 bases from V and 6 bases from J, with 11 bases in between. The CDR3 totals 13 residues. The CDR3 sequence: CASSYPGNLEQYF. CDR3 coding DNA: TGTGCCAGCAGTTACCCCGGCAATCTCGAGCAGTACTTC.

The rearrangement joins TRBV29-1 to TRBJ1-5; tentatively, D is TRBD1 (6 bases). Germline V gene sequence: CDR1 SQVTM, CDR2 ANQGSEA. CDR3 length equals 16 residues. V shed 6 bases and J shed 0 bases, with 18 bases lying between them. CDR3 residues: CSVKEGGRHSNQPQHF. CDR3 bases: TGCAGCGTGAAGGAGGGGGGCCGGCATAGCAATCAGCCCCAGCATTTT.

The chain couples TRBV30 to TRBJ1-6; 7 nucleotides agree with TRBD1. Per the germline V gene, CDR1 is GTSNPN and CDR2 is SVGIG (reference sequence). This CDR3 has 14 residues. Unmatched junction bases numbered 6, after V lost 0 bases and J lost 10 bases. The CDR3 coding sequence is TGTGCCTGGAGTGTAAGTACAGGGGTGTCACCCCTCCACTTT. This translates into CAWSVSTGVSPLHF.

The J gene is TRBJ2-1, the V gene TRBV14; possibly TRBD1 or TRBD2 for D (5 bases each). Germline V gives CDR1 SGHDN, CDR2 FVKESK. The CDR3 covers 15 residues. Trimming shortened V by 0 bases and J by 2 bases, and 8 bases separated the two germline ends. This CDR3 is CASSQDRETYNEQFF. The CDR3 bases are TGTGCCAGCAGCCAAGACAGGGAGACCTACAATGAGCAGTTCTTC.

The chain uses TRBV5-1 and TRBJ1-4, with TRBD1 matching over 7 bases. The germline V gene has CDR1 SGHRS and CDR2 YFSETQ. CDR3 length: 15 amino acids. V was pared by 4 bases and J by 7 bases, with 10 bases of the junction left unmatched. The CDR3 DNA follows: TGCGCCAGCAGCACCACGACAGGGTCGGCTGAAAAACTGTTTTTT. Amino acids: CASSTTTGSAEKLFF.

The rearrangement joins TRBV4-2 to TRBJ1-1; no clear D. V was shortened by 2 bases and J by 1 base, with 11 bases between the two germline ends. The CDR3 contains 15 residues. CDR1 LGHNA and CDR2 YNFKEQ come from the germline V gene. The CDR3 nucleotides read TGTGCCAGCAGCCAAAGACCAGCACCGAACACTGAAGCTTTCTTT. Its protein product is CASSQRPAPNTEAFF.

CDR3 in amino acids: CASSQGSPGRGRADGYTF. The CDR3 DNA reads as TGCGCCAGCAGCCAAGGAAGCCCCGGCAGGGGACGGGCTGATGGCTACACCTTC. The chain joins TRBV4-1 to TRBJ1-2; D may be TRBD1 (6 bases). With 1 base removed from V and 6 bases from J, the gap between germline ends came to 24 bases. CDR1 and CDR2 from the germline V gene are MGHRA and YSYEKL. The CDR3 length is 18 residues.

The CDR3 loop reads CASSSTGRANTGELFF. CDR3 nucleotides: TGCGCCAGCAGCTCGACGGGACGGGCGAACACCGGGGAGCTGTTTTTT. The V gene is TRBV5-1, the J gene TRBJ2-2; D tentatively reads TRBD1 or TRBD2 (5 bases each). The CDR3 runs 16 residues. Germline V gene data show CDR1 as SGHRS and CDR2 as YFSETQ. Trimming left V 3 bases short and J 0 bases short, with 12 bases between.

The J gene is TRBJ2-1, the V gene TRBV5-1; D might be TRBD1 (7 bases). This CDR3 region has 15 residues. Trimming pared 4 bases from V and 0 bases from J, leaving 11 bases between. Germline CDR1 and CDR2: SGHRS and YFSETQ. The CDR3 bases are TGCGCCAGCAGCGCGGGGACAGCCTCCTACAATGAGCAGTTCTTC. Its translation: CASSAGTASYNEQFF.

The chain links TRBV30 to TRBJ1-2, with a tentative D call TRBD1 (6 bases). CDR1 is GTSNPN and CDR2 is SVGIG in the germline V gene (reference sequence). V gave up 2 bases and J gave up 5 bases, with 18 bases separating them. The CDR3 is made up of 15 amino acids. The CDR3 reads CAWSRTVPGDYGYTF. CDR3 sequence (DNA): TGTGCCTGGAGTCGGACAGTACCCGGTGATTATGGCTACACCTTC. Combining the CDR3 with reference TRBV30 and TRBJ1-2 gives the whole variable domain SQTIHQWPATLVQPVGSPLSLECTVEGTSNPNLYWYRQAAGRGLQLLFYSVGIGQISSEVPQNLSASRPQDRQFILSSKKLLLSDSGFYLCAWSRTVPGDYGYTFGSGTRLTVV.

The V and J genes are TRBV27 and TRBJ1-6; the D is unclear. The CDR3 contains 14 residues. The ends were cut back, 3 bases at V and 4 bases at J, with 7 bases in the middle. Germline V lookup: CDR1 MNHEY, CDR2 SMNVEV (reference sequence). CDR3 in DNA: TGTGCCAGCAGTTTCGGGGATTATAATTCACCCCTCCACTTT. Translated: CASSFGDYNSPLHF.

This chain links TRBV27 with TRBJ2-2, with D perhaps matching TRBD2 (6 bases). The CDR3 loop spans 14 amino acids. Trimming removed 8 bases at V and 3 bases at J, with 13 bases between. The germline V gene has CDR1 MNHEY and CDR2 SMNVEV (reference sequence). The CDR3, as DNA: TGTGCCAGCCCCGGGGACTTTGACACCGGGGAGCTGTTTTTT. Translated: CASPGDFDTGELFF.

V and J are TRBV4-1 and TRBJ1-1; the D gene is possibly TRBD1 (5 bases). The CDR3 has 15 amino acids. The germline V gene has CDR1 MGHRA and CDR2 YSYEKL. Trimming left V 6 bases short and J 0 bases short, with 14 bases between. The CDR3, as DNA: TGCGCCAGCAGGGGGGGTGGGGCCCTGAACACTGAAGCTTTCTTT. The encoded protein is CASRGGGALNTEAFF.

This clone showed up just once. The chain carries TRBV28 and TRBJ2-7; maybe TRBD1 (6 bases). Trimming removed 7 bases at V and 1 base at J, with 11 bases between. The V gene's germline CDR1 is MDHEN and CDR2 SYDVKM. The CDR3 contains 13 residues. The CDR3 loop reads CASNPGQSYEQYF. CDR3 nucleotides: TGTGCCAGCAATCCGGGACAATCCTACGAGCAGTACTTC.

The gene calls are TRBV10-3 and TRBJ2-7, with 8 positions matching TRBD1. This CDR3 contains 15 residues. Losses at the gene ends were 2 bases for V and 2 bases for J; bases not matched to a gene: 5. Germline V gene sequence: CDR1 ENHRY, CDR2 SYGVKD. The CDR3 loop reads CAISEVDRATYEQYF. The CDR3, as DNA: TGTGCCATCAGTGAGGTGGACAGGGCCACCTACGAGCAGTACTTC.

This chain joins TRBV5-4 and TRBJ2-2, with 10 bases identical to TRBD1. Germline V lookup: CDR1 SGHNT, CDR2 YYREEE (reference sequence). The CDR3 is 16 residues long. J gave up 0 bases and V 4 bases, and 3 bases lay outside the gene matches. The CDR3: CASSATGGANTGELFF. The CDR3 DNA reads as TGTGCCAGCAGCGCGACAGGGGGCGCGAACACCGGGGAGCTGTTTTTT.

This clone was seen just once. The J gene is TRBJ1-1, the V gene TRBV5-1; 7 nucleotides agree with TRBD1. Germline assignment: CDR1 SGHRS and CDR2 YFSETQ. Unmatched junction bases numbered 3, after V lost 3 bases and J lost 1 base. The length of the CDR3 is 14 residues. The CDR3 here is CASSWTGPNTEAFF. CDR3 bases: TGCGCCAGCAGCTGGACAGGACCGAACACTGAAGCTTTCTTT.

The chain uses TRBV5-1 and TRBJ2-1, with 7 positions matching TRBD2. Germline loops: CDR1 SGHRS, CDR2 YFSETQ. J lost 5 bases, V lost 4 bases, and 3 bases had no gene match. The CDR3 loop spans 13 amino acids. This CDR3 is CASSPGGDNEQFF. The CDR3 nucleotides read TGCGCCAGCAGCCCTGGGGGGGACAATGAGCAGTTCTTC.

The chain employs TRBV27 and TRBJ2-1, with D possibly TRBD2 on 6 matching bases. Trimming took off 6 bases at V and 5 bases at J, with 14 bases between the two ends. This CDR3 contains 14 residues. CDR1 is MNHEY, CDR2 SMNVEV, per germline (reference sequence). CDR3 nucleotides: TGTGCCAGCAGATTAGGCGGGGTCAACAATGAGCAGTTCTTC. This gives the protein CASRLGGVNNEQFF.

This clone was picked up one time. The genes are TRBV11-3 and TRBJ2-2; D remains unclear. V lost 6 bases and J 0 bases, leaving 11 bases between the germline ends. There are 15 residues in the CDR3. The V gene's germline CDR1 is SGHNT and CDR2 YENEEA. CDR3 sequence: CASSNSQSNTGELFF. The CDR3 DNA reads as TGTGCCAGCAGTAATTCGCAATCGAACACCGGGGAGCTGTTTTTT.

The chain joins TRBV2 to TRBJ1-5; tentatively, D is TRBD1 (5 bases). The CDR3 contains 15 residues. V shed 8 bases and J shed 3 bases, with 17 bases lying between them. Germline V lookup: CDR1 SNHLY, CDR2 FYNNEI. This CDR3 is CASSGFRGPNQPQHF. CDR3 in DNA: TGTGCCAGCTCGGGCTTTCGGGGCCCCAATCAGCCCCAGCATTTT.

The V and J genes are TRBV6-1 and TRBJ1-4; no clear D. This CDR3 has 15 residues. Looked up from germline, CDR1 is MNHNS and CDR2 is SASEGT. Trimming stripped 3 bases from V and 1 base from J, with 9 bases between. CDR3 sequence (DNA): TGTGCCAGCAGTGAGCGGGTCTTAACTAATGAAAAACTGTTTTTT. Translating it yields CASSERVLTNEKLFF.

V and J are TRBV30 and TRBJ1-2; perhaps TRBD1 as D (6 bases). The CDR3 spans 13 residues. V gave up 2 bases and J gave up 7 bases, with 14 bases separating them. The V gene's germline CDR1 is GTSNPN and CDR2 SVGIG (reference sequence). The CDR3 loop reads CAWSQGPGGGYTF. As DNA, the CDR3 is TGTGCCTGGAGTCAGGGGCCGGGAGGTGGCTACACCTTC.

This sequence joins TRBV29-1 and TRBJ2-3; D remains ambiguous. The CDR3 has 13 residues. CDR1 SQVTM and CDR2 ANQGSEA come from the germline V gene. The V gene lost 8 bases and the J gene lost 2 bases, with 14 bases spanning the gap. CDR3 DNA: TGCAGCTTTCGGAAGGGAAACACAGATACGCAGTATTTT. Translation gives CSFRKGNTDTQYF.

The chain uses TRBV5-1 and TRBJ2-3; D gene uncertain. Germline-derived CDR1 and CDR2 are SGHRS and YFSETQ. The CDR3 spans 12 residues. V was pared by 1 base and J by 7 bases, with 7 bases between. Written as DNA, the CDR3 is TGCGCCAGCAGCTTGTCCGGCTATACGCAGTATTTT. Translation: CASSLSGYTQYF.